The subject of this entry is one T cell receptor (beta chain). The data were taken from a study of control samples from healthy donors and cancer patients. There are 12 residues in the CDR3. Sequencing used immunoSEQ multiplex PCR; TCRdb keeps in-frame clones, though not all of them. The sample shows fewer than 200,000 clones, 85% to 95% of them seen only once. V and J are TRBV21-1 and TRBJ1-2. TRBV21-1 is given as a pseudogene. The receptor comes from a woman aged 60-75 years in good health. Sequencing was done on a sample of blood. CDR3 sequence: CATLGLAYGYTF. In nucleotides, the CDR3 is TGTGCCACCCTAGGGTTAGCCTATGGCTACACCTTC.